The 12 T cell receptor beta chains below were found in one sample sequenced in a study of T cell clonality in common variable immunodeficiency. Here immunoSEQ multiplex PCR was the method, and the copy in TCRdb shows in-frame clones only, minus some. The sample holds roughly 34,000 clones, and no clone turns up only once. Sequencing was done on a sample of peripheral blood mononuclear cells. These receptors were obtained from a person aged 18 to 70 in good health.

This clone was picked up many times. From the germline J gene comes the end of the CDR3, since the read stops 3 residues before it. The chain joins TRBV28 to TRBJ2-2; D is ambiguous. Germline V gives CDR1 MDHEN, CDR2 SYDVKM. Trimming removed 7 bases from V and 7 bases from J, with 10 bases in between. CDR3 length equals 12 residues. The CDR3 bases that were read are TGTGCCAGCACCCTATACTTCGGGGAG. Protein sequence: CASTLYFGE. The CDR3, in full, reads CASTLYFGELFF.

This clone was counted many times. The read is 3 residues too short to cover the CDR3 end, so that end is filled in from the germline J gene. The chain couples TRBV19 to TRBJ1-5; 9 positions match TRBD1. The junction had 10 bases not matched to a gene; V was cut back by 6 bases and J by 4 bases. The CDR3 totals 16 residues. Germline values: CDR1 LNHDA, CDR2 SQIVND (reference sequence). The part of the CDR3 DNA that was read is TGTGCCAGTAGCACCGGGACAGGGATCGGGAATCAGCCC. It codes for CASSTGTGIGNQP. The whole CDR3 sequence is CASSTGTGIGNQPQHF.

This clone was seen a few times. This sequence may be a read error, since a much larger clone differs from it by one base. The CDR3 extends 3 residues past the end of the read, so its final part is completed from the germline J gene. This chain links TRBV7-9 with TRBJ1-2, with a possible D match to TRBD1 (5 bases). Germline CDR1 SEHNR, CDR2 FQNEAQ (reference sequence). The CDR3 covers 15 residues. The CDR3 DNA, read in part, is TGTGCCAGCGGCTTAGGAGTGGGGCAAGACTATGGC. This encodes CASGLGVGQDYG. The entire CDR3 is CASGLGVGQDYGYTF.

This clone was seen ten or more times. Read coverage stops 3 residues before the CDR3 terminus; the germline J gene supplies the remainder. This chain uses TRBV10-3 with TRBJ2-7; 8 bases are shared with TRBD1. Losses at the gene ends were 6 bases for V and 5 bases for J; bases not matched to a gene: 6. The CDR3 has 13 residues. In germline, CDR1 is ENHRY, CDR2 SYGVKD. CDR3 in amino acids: CAIRETGDDEQYF. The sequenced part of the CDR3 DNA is TGTGCCATCAGGGAGACAGGGGATGACGAG.

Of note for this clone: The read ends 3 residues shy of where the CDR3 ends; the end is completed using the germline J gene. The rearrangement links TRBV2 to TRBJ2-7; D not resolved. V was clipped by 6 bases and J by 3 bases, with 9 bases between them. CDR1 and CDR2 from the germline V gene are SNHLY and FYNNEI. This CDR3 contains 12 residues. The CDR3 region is CASRTTGYEQYF. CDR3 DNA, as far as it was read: TGTGCCAGCAGGACGACGGGCTACGAG.

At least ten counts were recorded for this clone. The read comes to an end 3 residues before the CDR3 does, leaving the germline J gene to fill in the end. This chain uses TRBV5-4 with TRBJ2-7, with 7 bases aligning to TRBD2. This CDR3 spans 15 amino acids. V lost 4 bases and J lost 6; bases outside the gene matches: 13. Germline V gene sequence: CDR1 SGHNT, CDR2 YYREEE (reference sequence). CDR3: CASSARGLQGIEQYF. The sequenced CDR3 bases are TGTGCCAGCAGCGCTCGGGGACTACAAGGCATCGAG.

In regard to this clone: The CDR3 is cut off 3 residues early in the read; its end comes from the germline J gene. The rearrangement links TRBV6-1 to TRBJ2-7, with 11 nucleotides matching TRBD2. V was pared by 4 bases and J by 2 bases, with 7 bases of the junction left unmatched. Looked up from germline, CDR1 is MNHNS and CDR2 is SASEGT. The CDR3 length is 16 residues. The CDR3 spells CASSATSGTTPYEQYF. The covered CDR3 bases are TGTGCCAGCAGTGCGACTAGCGGGACTACCCCCTACGAG.

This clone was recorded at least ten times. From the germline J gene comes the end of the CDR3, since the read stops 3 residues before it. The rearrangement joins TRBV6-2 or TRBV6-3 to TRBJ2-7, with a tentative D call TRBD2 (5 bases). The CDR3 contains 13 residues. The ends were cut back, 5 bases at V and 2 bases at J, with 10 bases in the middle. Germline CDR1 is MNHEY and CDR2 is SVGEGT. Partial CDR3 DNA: TGTGCCAGCAGTAACCCCGGGGCCTACGAG. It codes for CASSNPGAYE. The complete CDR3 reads CASSNPGAYEQYF.

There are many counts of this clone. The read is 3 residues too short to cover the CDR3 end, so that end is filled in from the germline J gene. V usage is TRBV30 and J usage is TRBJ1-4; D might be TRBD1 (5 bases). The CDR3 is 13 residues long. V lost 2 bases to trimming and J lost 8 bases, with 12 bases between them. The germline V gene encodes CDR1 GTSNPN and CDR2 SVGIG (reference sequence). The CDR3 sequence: CAWSTGMGEKLFF. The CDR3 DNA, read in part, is TGTGCCTGGAGTACAGGTATGGGAGAAAAA.

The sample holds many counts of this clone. CDR3 DNA, as far as it was read: TGTGCCAGCAGCGTAGCGGTCCAGGGCCCCATCGGGAACACTGAA. Translated: CASSVAVQGPIGNTE. The full CDR3 reads CASSVAVQGPIGNTEAFF. The V and J genes are TRBV9 and TRBJ1-1; a weak D match, TRBD1 (5 bases). With the read ending 3 residues before the CDR3 end, the germline J gene is used to fill in that end. The CDR3 spans 18 residues. The V gene lost 0 bases and the J gene lost 1 base, with 19 bases spanning the gap. Germline-derived CDR1 and CDR2 are SGDLS and YYNGEE.

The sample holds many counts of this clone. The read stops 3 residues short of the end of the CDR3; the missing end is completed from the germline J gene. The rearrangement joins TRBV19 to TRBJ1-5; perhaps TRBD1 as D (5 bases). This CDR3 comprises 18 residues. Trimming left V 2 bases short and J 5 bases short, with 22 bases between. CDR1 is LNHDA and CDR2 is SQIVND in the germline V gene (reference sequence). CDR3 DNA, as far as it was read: TGTGCCAGTAGTATAAGTCCTCTCGGACACCTTGGCCATCAGCCC. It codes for CASSISPLGHLGHQP. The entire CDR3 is CASSISPLGHLGHQPQHF.

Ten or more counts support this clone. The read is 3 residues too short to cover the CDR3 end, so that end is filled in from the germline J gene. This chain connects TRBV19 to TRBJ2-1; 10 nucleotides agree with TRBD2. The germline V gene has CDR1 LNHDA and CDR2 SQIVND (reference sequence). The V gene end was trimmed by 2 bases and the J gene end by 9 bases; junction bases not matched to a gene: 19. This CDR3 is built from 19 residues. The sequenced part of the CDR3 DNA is TGTGCCAGTAGTATAAAACTAGCGGGAACGACATTCTCTCTCACTGAG. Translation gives CASSIKLAGTTFSLTE. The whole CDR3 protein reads CASSIKLAGTTFSLTEQFF.